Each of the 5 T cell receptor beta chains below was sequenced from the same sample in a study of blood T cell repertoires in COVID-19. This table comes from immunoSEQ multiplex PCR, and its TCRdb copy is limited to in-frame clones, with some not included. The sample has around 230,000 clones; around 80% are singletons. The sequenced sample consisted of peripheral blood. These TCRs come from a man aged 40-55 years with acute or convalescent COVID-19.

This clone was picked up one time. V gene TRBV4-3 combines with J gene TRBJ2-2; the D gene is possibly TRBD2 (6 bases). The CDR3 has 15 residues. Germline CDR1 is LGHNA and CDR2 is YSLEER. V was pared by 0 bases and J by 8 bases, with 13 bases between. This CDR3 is CASSQDRSSGGELFF. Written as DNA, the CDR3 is TGCGCCAGCAGCCAAGATAGATCCAGCGGGGGGGAGCTGTTTTTT.

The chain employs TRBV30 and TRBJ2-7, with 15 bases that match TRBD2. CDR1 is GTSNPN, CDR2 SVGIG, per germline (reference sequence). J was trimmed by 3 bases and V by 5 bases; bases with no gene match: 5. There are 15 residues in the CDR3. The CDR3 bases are TGTGCCTGGGAGCCGGGACTAGCGGGAGGCTACGAGCAGTACTTC. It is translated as CAWEPGLAGGYEQYF.

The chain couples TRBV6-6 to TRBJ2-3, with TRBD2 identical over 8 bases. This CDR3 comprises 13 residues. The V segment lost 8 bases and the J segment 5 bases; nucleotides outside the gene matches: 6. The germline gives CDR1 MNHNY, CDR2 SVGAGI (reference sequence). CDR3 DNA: TGTGCCAGCGGAACTAGCGGCGGAGATACGCAGTATTTT. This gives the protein CASGTSGGDTQYF.

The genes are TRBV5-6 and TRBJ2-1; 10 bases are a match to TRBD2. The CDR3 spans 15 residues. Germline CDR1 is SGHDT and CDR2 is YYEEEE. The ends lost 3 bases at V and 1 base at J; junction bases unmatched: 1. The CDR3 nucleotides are TGTGCCAGCAGCTCACTAGCGGGATCCTACAATGAGCAGTTCTTC. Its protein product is CASSSLAGSYNEQFF.

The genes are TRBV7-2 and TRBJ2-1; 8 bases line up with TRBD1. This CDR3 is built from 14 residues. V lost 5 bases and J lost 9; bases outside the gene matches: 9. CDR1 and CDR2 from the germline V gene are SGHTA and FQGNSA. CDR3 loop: CASSRDRSTGEQFF. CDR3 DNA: TGTGCCAGCAGCCGGGACAGGTCAACTGGTGAGCAGTTCTTC.